The next 28 T cell receptor beta chains were all read from a single sample in a study of T cell changes during pregnancy in multiple sclerosis. Profiling relied on immunoSEQ multiplex PCR, and the TCRdb table lists in-frame clones only, not all of them. This sample has about 110,000 clones, with about 90% found just once. Source: peripheral blood, taken before pregnancy. The receptors were gathered from a female donor with multiple sclerosis, enrolled in a pregnancy study.

V is TRBV28 and J is TRBJ2-3, with D perhaps matching TRBD1 (6 bases). CDR3 length equals 17 residues. Between the trimmed V and J ends, which lost 10 bases and 1 base, there was a span of 24 bases. Germline V gene sequence: CDR1 MDHEN, CDR2 SYDVKM. CDR3 in amino acids: CATCNPGTPTRTDTQYF. DNA for the CDR3: TGTGCCACCTGCAATCCGGGGACACCGACGCGCACAGATACGCAGTATTTT.

In its sample, this clone was seen once. J is TRBJ1-4 and V is TRBV6-1, with D perhaps matching TRBD1 (6 bases). Trimming removed 4 bases at V and 1 base at J, with 13 bases between. Germline CDR1 and CDR2: MNHNS and SASEGT. The CDR3 runs 16 residues. This CDR3 is CASSVARGGTNEKLFF. The CDR3 bases are TGTGCCAGCAGTGTCGCCCGAGGGGGAACTAATGAAAAACTGTTTTTT.

V gene TRBV2 combines with J gene TRBJ2-7; D is perhaps TRBD2 (6 bases). Germline CDR1 reads SNHLY; CDR2 reads FYNNEI. The CDR3 runs to 14 residues. Trimming stripped 1 base from V and 3 bases from J, with 10 bases between. CDR3 nucleotides: TGTGCCAGCAGTGAAGGGGGGGAAGGCTACGAGCAGTACTTC. Amino acid sequence: CASSEGGEGYEQYF.

This chain joins TRBV7-9 and TRBJ1-2; 8 nucleotides agree with TRBD1. The CDR3 has 15 amino acids. After removal of 5 bases from V and 3 bases from J, the junction contained 8 bases not matched to a gene. Germline V CDR1 and CDR2: SEHNR, FQNEAQ (reference sequence). The CDR3 coding sequence is TGTGCCAGCAGCATAGACAGGGGACAGGACTATGGCTACACCTTC. Its protein product is CASSIDRGQDYGYTF.

V is TRBV19 and J is TRBJ1-1; possible D gene TRBD1, 5 bases. CDR1 is LNHDA, CDR2 SQIVND, per germline (reference sequence). The V gene lost 5 bases and the J gene lost 4 bases, with 17 bases spanning the gap. The CDR3 consists of 15 residues. The CDR3 here is CASSFTRGGGTEAFF. In DNA form, the CDR3 reads TGTGCCAGTAGTTTCACAAGGGGAGGAGGCACTGAAGCTTTCTTT.

The V gene is TRBV27, the J gene TRBJ1-5, with D possibly matching TRBD1 (6 bases). The CDR3 consists of 18 residues. Germline V lookup: CDR1 MNHEY, CDR2 SMNVEV (reference sequence). Trimming removed 2 bases at V and 0 bases at J, with 17 bases between. The CDR3 loop reads CASSLQKPGGSSNQPQHF. The CDR3, as DNA: TGTGCCAGCAGTTTACAAAAACCGGGGGGCTCTAGCAATCAGCCCCAGCATTTT.

This clone came up once. V usage is TRBV6-6 and J usage is TRBJ2-1, with no clear D. V was cut by 5 bases and J by 3 bases, with 11 bases left in between. This CDR3 has 14 residues. Germline V lookup: CDR1 MNHNY, CDR2 SVGAGI (reference sequence). The CDR3 spells CASSARGDYNEQFF. The CDR3 DNA sequence: TGTGCCAGCAGTGCCAGAGGCGACTACAATGAGCAGTTCTTC.

The chain recombines TRBV7-2 with TRBJ1-3, with 9 bases identical to TRBD1. Germline V gives CDR1 SGHTA, CDR2 FQGNSA. Trimming cost V 6 bases and J 0 bases; bases outside gene matches: 9. The CDR3 is 17 amino acids. CDR3 loop: CASSHGQGRFSGNTIYF. The CDR3 coding sequence is TGTGCCAGCAGTCACGGACAGGGGAGGTTCTCTGGAAACACCATATATTTT.

The chain combines TRBV19 with TRBJ2-2; 7 bases are shared with TRBD1. Germline CDR1 is LNHDA and CDR2 is SQIVND (reference sequence). CDR3 length: 17 residues. The V segment lost 1 base and the J segment 1 base; nucleotides outside the gene matches: 6. The CDR3 sequence is CASSIGRRTGNTGELFF. CDR3 coding DNA: TGTGCCAGTAGTATAGGACGGAGGACAGGGAACACCGGGGAGCTGTTTTTT.

The V and J genes are TRBV14 and TRBJ2-2, with 10 bases fitting TRBD2. The ends lost 1 base at V and 1 base at J; junction bases unmatched: 0. CDR3 length equals 16 residues. Germline V lookup: CDR1 SGHDN, CDR2 FVKESK. CDR3 region: CASSQGTSGNTGELFF. CDR3 coding DNA: TGTGCCAGCAGCCAAGGGACTAGCGGGAACACCGGGGAGCTGTTTTTT.

The chain joins TRBV4-3 to TRBJ2-3; 8 bases agree with TRBD2. This CDR3 has 16 residues. V was clipped by 0 bases and J by 2 bases; unmatched bases: 4. Germline CDR1 and CDR2: LGHNA and YSLEER. CDR3 residues: CASSQEIAGFTDTQYF. In nucleotides, the CDR3 is TGCGCCAGCAGCCAAGAAATAGCGGGGTTCACAGATACGCAGTATTTT.

The chain carries TRBV7-9 and TRBJ2-5; D is ambiguous. V lost 1 base to trimming and J lost 3 bases, with 15 bases between them. CDR3 length equals 16 residues. CDR1 is SEHNR and CDR2 is FQNEAQ in the germline V gene (reference sequence). CDR3 loop: CASSLGATLIEETQYF. The CDR3 nucleotides read TGTGCCAGCAGCTTAGGAGCAACTCTTATAGAAGAGACCCAGTACTTC.

The chain carries TRBV19 and TRBJ2-7, with TRBD1 matching over 10 bases. The germline V gene encodes CDR1 LNHDA and CDR2 SQIVND (reference sequence). The junction had 8 bases not matched to a gene; V was cut back by 4 bases and J by 5 bases. There are 15 residues in the CDR3. In nucleotides, the CDR3 is TGTGCCAGTAGTAGTAGGGGGACAGGGGTAAACGAGCAGTACTTC. Encoded protein: CASSSRGTGVNEQYF.

This clone has a handful of counts. The gene calls are TRBV7-3 and TRBJ1-4; perhaps TRBD1 as D (6 bases). Trimming shortened V by 10 bases and J by 5 bases, and 14 bases separated the two germline ends. Germline lookup yields CDR1 SGHTA and CDR2 FQGTGA. The CDR3 loop spans 13 amino acids. CDR3 nucleotide sequence: TGTGCCACCCAGGGGACGATGAATGAAAAACTGTTTTTT. It translates to CATQGTMNEKLFF.

The chain has TRBV10-3 and TRBJ1-1, with 9 bases identical to TRBD1. Germline trimming cut 9 bases from V and 1 base from J; bases unmatched to any gene: 9. The germline gives CDR1 ENHRY, CDR2 SYGVKD. This CDR3 spans 15 amino acids. The CDR3 nucleotides are TGTGCCATAACGGGCGGGACAGGGCCGAACACTGAAGCTTTCTTT. Translating gives CAITGGTGPNTEAFF.

The rearrangement joins TRBV10-1 to TRBJ1-5; D is perhaps TRBD1 (5 bases). The CDR3 runs 19 residues. V lost 3 bases and J 2 bases, leaving 23 bases between the germline ends. The germline CDR1 and CDR2 sequences are WNHNN and SYGVQD (reference sequence). The DNA of the CDR3 is TGCGCCAGCAGTGATCGAGGCAGGGATCGGAGAGACGGCAATCAGCCCCAGCATTTT. Its protein is CASSDRGRDRRDGNQPQHF.

J is TRBJ2-1 and V is TRBV9; 9 nucleotides align to TRBD2. The CDR3 totals 15 residues. The trim removed 0 bases at V and 6 bases at J, leaving 4 bases unmatched. Germline V CDR1 and CDR2: SGDLS, YYNGEE. The DNA for the CDR3 is TGTGCCAGCAGCGTAGAGGGCGGGAGGGCCAATGAGCAGTTCTTC. It translates to CASSVEGGRANEQFF.

The chain employs TRBV7-6 and TRBJ2-7, with D maybe TRBD2 (6 bases). Trimming took 4 bases from V and 4 from J, leaving 11 bases between them. There are 13 residues in the CDR3. The germline gives CDR1 SGHVS, CDR2 FNYEAQ. CDR3 coding DNA: TGTGCCAGCAGCTCTGATGGAGGGTACGAGCAGTACTTC. This sequence encodes CASSSDGGYEQYF.

The chain joins TRBV28 to TRBJ2-7, with 8 bases matching TRBD2. This CDR3 has 17 residues. V was clipped by 5 bases and J by 3 bases; unmatched bases: 15. The germline V gene has CDR1 MDHEN and CDR2 SYDVKM. CDR3 sequence (DNA): TGTGCCAGCAGTCTACAACCGGGACTAGTATTTAGCTACGAGCAGTACTTC. Amino acid sequence: CASSLQPGLVFSYEQYF.

The rearrangement links TRBV7-8 to TRBJ2-1, with D maybe TRBD1 (5 bases). The CDR3 totals 15 residues. V lost 1 base, J lost 8 bases, and 15 bases lay in between. Germline V gene sequence: CDR1 SGHVS, CDR2 FQNEAQ. CDR3 residues: CASSLVGTGRDEQFF. CDR3 nucleotide sequence: TGTGCCAGCAGCTTAGTCGGCACAGGACGCGATGAGCAGTTCTTC. Full variable domain (remainder filled in from reference TRBV7-8 and TRBJ2-1): GAGVSQSPRYKVAKRGQDVALRCDPISGHVSLFWYQQALGQGPEFLTYFQNEAQLDKSGLPSDRFFAERPEGSVSTLKIQRTQQEDSAVYLCASSLVGTGRDEQFFGPGTRLTVL.

The chain couples TRBV4-2 to TRBJ1-1; D is undetermined. The V gene's germline CDR1 is LGHNA and CDR2 YNFKEQ. CDR3 size: 15 residues. The V end lost 0 bases, the J end lost 1 base, and 9 bases lay between the germline ends. The CDR3 loop is CASSQDLAKNTEAFF. The CDR3 DNA sequence: TGTGCCAGCAGCCAAGATTTGGCCAAGAACACTGAAGCTTTCTTT.

This clone was detected only a few times. This chain connects TRBV6-5 to TRBJ1-1, with a weak D call TRBD1 (5 bases). The V and J ends lost 1 base and 3 bases respectively, with 15 bases between them. This CDR3 comprises 16 residues. Per the germline V gene, CDR1 is MNHEY and CDR2 is SVGAGI. The CDR3 DNA reads TGTGCCAGCAGTTACTATCCCGACAGAGGATACACTGAAGCTTTCTTT. It translates to CASSYYPDRGYTEAFF.

The chain joins TRBV28 to TRBJ2-1, with D unclear. Deletions cut 3 bases from V and 8 bases from J, with 5 bases between. CDR1 MDHEN and CDR2 SYDVKM come from the germline V gene. CDR3 size: 11 residues. CDR3 region: CASSLFDEQFF. The CDR3 DNA sequence: TGTGCCAGCAGTTTGTTCGATGAGCAGTTCTTC.

The genes are TRBV30 and TRBJ2-1, with TRBD1 as a possible D gene (6 bases). CDR3 size: 13 residues. Per germline, CDR1 GTSNPN and CDR2 SVGIG (reference sequence). V lost 5 bases to trimming and J lost 3 bases, with 11 bases between them. Here the CDR3 DNA reads TGTGCCTGGGGGGGACATATCTACAATGAGCAGTTCTTC. Translating gives CAWGGHIYNEQFF. The variable domain in full, completed from reference TRBV30 and TRBJ2-1, reads SQTIHQWPATLVQPVGSPLSLECTVEGTSNPNLYWYRQAAGRGLQLLFYSVGIGQISSEVPQNLSASRPQDRQFILSSKKLLLSDSGFYLCAWGGHIYNEQFFGPGTRLTVL.

The chain employs TRBV6-1 and TRBJ2-7, with 7 nucleotides matching TRBD2. The CDR3 contains 14 residues. Germline CDR1 is MNHNS and CDR2 is SASEGT. The trim removed 6 bases at V and 1 base at J, leaving 6 bases unmatched. CDR3 sequence: CASRLAGASYEQYF. The CDR3 nucleotides read TGTGCCAGCAGGCTCGCGGGAGCTTCCTACGAGCAGTACTTC.

This clone turned up a few times. The chain joins TRBV2 to TRBJ2-3; 7 bases line up with TRBD1. V lost 7 bases to trimming and J lost 1 base; unmatched junction nucleotides: 5. The CDR3 covers 14 residues. Per germline, CDR1 SNHLY and CDR2 FYNNEI. The CDR3 nucleotides read TGTGCCAGCACTTTACAGGGGCGCACAGATACGCAGTATTTT. This sequence encodes CASTLQGRTDTQYF.

The chain has TRBV7-2 and TRBJ2-7, with 11 bases matching TRBD2. The CDR3 loop spans 17 amino acids. After removal of 2 bases from V and 3 bases from J, the junction contained 9 bases not matched to a gene. The germline gives CDR1 SGHTA, CDR2 FQGNSA. CDR3 loop: CASSLTLLAGVFYEQYF. CDR3 bases: TGTGCCAGCAGCTTAACACTACTAGCGGGAGTGTTCTACGAGCAGTACTTC.

V gene TRBV7-9 combines with J gene TRBJ1-2, with TRBD1 as a possible D gene (5 bases). The CDR3 runs 16 residues. Germline V gene sequence: CDR1 SEHNR, CDR2 FQNEAQ (reference sequence). With 3 bases removed from V and 6 bases from J, the gap between germline ends came to 20 bases. CDR3 residues: CASSLDGQGRSDGYTF. CDR3 DNA: TGTGCCAGCAGCTTGGATGGGCAGGGCCGGTCGGATGGCTACACCTTC.